Below, one TCR beta chain is given with its context. All donors qualified as healthy HIV-negative adults and had experienced no recent acute infections or vaccinations. Genomic DNA for unsorted samples, which was extracted with the QIAamp DNA Blood Mini kit, came from about 90 million PBMCs. V lost 3 bases and J lost 6; bases outside the gene matches: 13. Germline loops: CDR1 WNHNN, CDR2 SYGVQD (reference sequence). The CDR3 loop spans 17 amino acids. Only in-frame clones appear in the TCRdb table, and some are missing; sequencing was by immunoSEQ multiplex PCR. The sample shows fewer than 600,000 clones, roughly 77% of them seen only once. These data originate in a study of shared clonotypes between healthy human individuals. About the study: A few men and a couple of women, aged 18 to 49, were donors.

Sequencing input: PBMCs. The rearrangement joins TRBV10-1 to TRBJ2-3, with 9 bases identical to TRBD2. The TCR originated in a woman between 40 and 50 years old in good health. Some clones in this sample may be carry-over from other donors' samples. CDR3 amino acids: CASSDQGLATLMDTQYF. The DNA for the CDR3 is TGCGCCAGCAGTGACCAGGGACTAGCTACACTAATGGATACGCAGTATTTT.